A single sample is the source of the 25 T cell receptor beta chains below, sequenced in a study of T cell responses to AZD1222 COVID-19 vaccine. Here immunoSEQ multiplex PCR was the method, and the copy in TCRdb shows in-frame clones only, minus some. The table includes approximately 120,000 clones, roughly 87% detected once. The sample in question was peripheral blood, obtained on day 0 of AZD1222 vaccination. Receptors were obtained from an adult in good health.

Comment on this clone: The same CDR3 can be traced to other DNA sequences in this sample. CDR3 protein: CASSLVGENNSAGYTF. Here the CDR3 DNA reads TGTGCCAGCAGTTTGGTAGGGGAAAACAACTCGGCGGGTTACACCTTC. This chain joins TRBV28 and TRBJ1-2; possibly TRBD1 for D (5 bases). The CDR3 has 16 amino acids. V was clipped by 3 bases and J by 11 bases, with 25 bases between them. Germline V gives CDR1 MDHEN, CDR2 SYDVKM.

The chain joins TRBV18 to TRBJ2-5; possible D gene TRBD1, 7 bases. Germline values: CDR1 KGHSH, CDR2 LQKENI. With 3 bases removed from V and 2 bases from J, the gap between germline ends came to 16 bases. The CDR3 runs 16 residues. In nucleotides, the CDR3 is TGTGCCAGCTCACCTCGGACAGGAGGGAATCAAGAGACCCAGTACTTC. This gives the protein CASSPRTGGNQETQYF.

This chain uses TRBV19 with TRBJ1-4; TRBD1 agrees at 8 bases. The ends lost 3 bases at V and 8 bases at J; junction bases unmatched: 8. The CDR3 is 15 amino acids. Germline V gives CDR1 LNHDA, CDR2 SQIVND (reference sequence). Here the CDR3 reads CASSMDQGAEEKLFF. CDR3 in DNA: TGTGCCAGTAGTATGGATCAGGGGGCAGAAGAAAAACTGTTTTTT. The variable domain in full, completed from reference TRBV19 and TRBJ1-4, reads DGGITQSPKYLFRKEGQNVTLSCEQNLNHDAMYWYRQDPGQGLRLIYYSQIVNDFQKGDIAEGYSVSREKKESFPLTVTSAQKNPTAFYLCASSMDQGAEEKLFFGSGTQLSVL.

The chain links TRBV4-3 to TRBJ2-4; D remains unclear. With 0 bases removed from V and 0 bases from J, the gap between germline ends came to 6 bases. The germline gives CDR1 LGHNA, CDR2 YSLEER. The CDR3 has 15 amino acids. The CDR3 protein is CASSQELVAKNIQYF. Here the CDR3 DNA reads TGCGCCAGCAGCCAAGAATTGGTAGCCAAAAACATTCAGTACTTC.

This rearrangement joins TRBV15 to TRBJ2-1; no clear D. From germline, CDR1 is LNHNV and CDR2 YYDKDF (reference sequence). The CDR3 is 15 residues long. With 0 bases removed from V and 3 bases from J, the gap between germline ends came to 9 bases. Here the CDR3 DNA reads TGTGCCACCAGCAGAGATCTTCAACTCTACAATGAGCAGTTCTTC. It translates to CATSRDLQLYNEQFF. Drawing the rest from reference TRBV15 and TRBJ2-1, the complete variable domain is DAMVIQNPRYQVTQFGKPVTLSCSQTLNHNVMYWYQQKSSQAPKLLFHYYDKDFNNEADTPDNFQSRRPNTSFCFLDIRSPGLGDTAMYLCATSRDLQLYNEQFFGPGTRLTVL.

This clone was recorded a few times. The J gene is TRBJ2-1, the V gene TRBV10-2; 13 bases map to TRBD2. The length of the CDR3 is 18 residues. V lost 4 bases and J lost 7; bases outside the gene matches: 13. Germline CDR1 reads WSHSY; CDR2 reads SAAADI. In DNA, the CDR3 is TGCGCCAGCAGTGGGCCCACTAGCGGGGGGGCGAGTAGAAATGAGCAGTTCTTC. This translates into CASSGPTSGGASRNEQFF.

The gene calls are TRBV28 and TRBJ2-7, with 10 bases matching TRBD1. This CDR3 has 15 amino acids. Trimming took 0 bases from V and 1 from J; bases not matched to a gene: 0. The germline V gene has CDR1 MDHEN and CDR2 SYDVKM. CDR3: CASSLWGQGSYEQYF. CDR3 coding DNA: TGTGCCAGCAGTTTATGGGGACAGGGGTCCTACGAGCAGTACTTC.

This chain links TRBV27 with TRBJ2-7; 8 positions match TRBD2. The CDR3 has 19 residues. Germline-derived CDR1 and CDR2 are MNHEY and SMNVEV (reference sequence). Trimming took 2 bases from V and 0 from J; bases not matched to a gene: 15. The CDR3: CASSLTGLSGSRSSYEQYF. In nucleotides, the CDR3 is TGTGCCAGCAGTTTAACTGGGTTGAGCGGGAGTAGGAGCTCCTACGAGCAGTACTTC.

The CDR3, as DNA: TGTGCCAGCAGTTACTCAGGGGTCGGTAATCAGCCCCAGCATTTT. Translation gives CASSYSGVGNQPQHF. The chain recombines TRBV6-5 with TRBJ1-5; tentatively, D is TRBD1 (5 bases). Per the germline V gene, CDR1 is MNHEY and CDR2 is SVGAGI. The V gene lost 0 bases and the J gene lost 4 bases, with 10 bases spanning the gap. The CDR3 spans 15 residues.

This rearrangement joins TRBV5-1 to TRBJ1-1, with D perhaps matching TRBD1 (6 bases). The CDR3 extends over 16 amino acids. Per germline, CDR1 SGHRS and CDR2 YFSETQ. With 1 base removed from V and 0 bases from J, the gap between germline ends came to 13 bases. The CDR3 sequence: CASSLSLGAMNTEAFF. As DNA, the CDR3 is TGCGCCAGCAGCTTGTCTCTGGGGGCAATGAACACTGAAGCTTTCTTT. Supplemented by reference TRBV5-1 and TRBJ1-1, the full variable domain reads KAGVTQTPRYLIKTRGQQVTLSCSPISGHRSVSWYQQTPGQGLQFLFEYFSETQRNKGNFPGRFSGRQFSNSRSEMNVSTLELGDSALYLCASSLSLGAMNTEAFFGQGTRLTVV.

The chain is built from TRBV4-2 and TRBJ2-3; 12 bases agree with TRBD2. CDR1 and CDR2 (germline): LGHNA, YNFKEQ. V shed 2 bases, J shed 3 bases, and the junction held 3 bases outside the gene matches. The CDR3 length is 16 residues. CDR3 nucleotides: TGTGCCAGCAGCCAAACCGGACTAGCGGGAACAGATACGCAGTATTTT. Translated: CASSQTGLAGTDTQYF.

The chain uses TRBV9 and TRBJ2-7; the D is unclear. This CDR3 region has 14 residues. Germline V lookup: CDR1 SGDLS, CDR2 YYNGEE. Trimming removed 0 bases from V and 3 bases from J, with 10 bases in between. CDR3 in amino acids: CASSVGSEYYEQYF. The CDR3 coding sequence is TGTGCCAGCAGCGTAGGATCAGAATACTACGAGCAGTACTTC.

The chain employs TRBV29-1 and TRBJ2-3; D may be TRBD2 (6 bases). The CDR3 is 14 amino acids. CDR1 SQVTM and CDR2 ANQGSEA come from the germline V gene. V was pared by 2 bases and J by 6 bases, with 15 bases between. This CDR3 reads CSVERYGGRDTQYF. Written as DNA, the CDR3 is TGCAGCGTTGAAAGATATGGGGGGAGGGATACGCAGTATTTT.

The rearrangement uses TRBV6-6 and TRBJ2-3; TRBD1 might be the D (6 bases). Germline CDR1 reads MNHNY; CDR2 reads SVGAGI (reference sequence). The CDR3 is 14 residues long. V was clipped by 4 bases and J by 4 bases, with 12 bases between them. CDR3 residues: CASSLDRVSDTQYF. The CDR3 bases are TGTGCCAGCAGTTTGGACAGAGTATCAGATACGCAGTATTTT.

This clone was seen more than once but under ten times. The J gene is TRBJ1-6, the V gene TRBV30; D uncertain. The germline V and J ends were trimmed by 3 bases and 7 bases, with 19 bases remaining between them. The CDR3 contains 16 residues. Germline CDR1 GTSNPN, CDR2 SVGIG (reference sequence). DNA of the CDR3: TGTGCCTGGAGCCGAAGGGAAATACCTTCGAATTCACCCCTCCACTTT. Protein: CAWSRREIPSNSPLHF.

The chain combines TRBV7-9 with TRBJ1-1, with D possibly matching TRBD1 (6 bases). Trimming pared 3 bases from V and 8 bases from J, leaving 19 bases between. The CDR3 runs to 15 residues. CDR1 is SEHNR and CDR2 is FQNEAQ in the germline V gene (reference sequence). The CDR3 sequence is CASSFPTPAGTEAFF. The CDR3 nucleotides read TGTGCCAGCAGCTTTCCCACCCCCGCCGGGACAGAAGCTTTCTTT.

V gene TRBV5-4 combines with J gene TRBJ2-5, with 9 bases that match TRBD2. Germline V gene sequence: CDR1 SGHNT, CDR2 YYREEE (reference sequence). The CDR3 length is 14 residues. Trimming took 0 bases from V and 4 from J; bases not matched to a gene: 1. The CDR3 reads CASSLDSGRETQYF. CDR3 sequence (DNA): TGTGCCAGCAGCTTGGATAGCGGGAGAGAGACCCAGTACTTC.

The chain recombines TRBV7-2 with TRBJ2-3, with D unresolved. The V end lost 1 base, the J end lost 5 bases, and 10 bases lay between the germline ends. CDR1 and CDR2 (germline): SGHTA, FQGNSA. This CDR3 contains 14 residues. CDR3 loop: CASSLDVSQDTQYF. For the CDR3, the DNA is TGTGCCAGCAGCTTAGACGTTTCCCAAGATACGCAGTATTTT.

The gene calls are TRBV12-3 or TRBV12-4 and TRBJ1-2; D gene ambiguous. The CDR3 has 13 amino acids. V lost 5 bases to trimming and J lost 4 bases, with 11 bases between them. CDR3 coding DNA: TGTGCCAGCAGTCCCTGGGCGCTCTATGGCTACACCTTC. Protein product: CASSPWALYGYTF.

V and J are TRBV3-1 (or the pseudogene TRBV3-2) and TRBJ2-7; 9 nucleotides align to TRBD2. The J segment lost 4 bases and the V segment lost 4 bases, leaving 5 bases of the junction unmatched. CDR1 is LGHDT, CDR2 YNNKEL, per germline (reference sequence). The CDR3 contains 14 residues. In nucleotides, the CDR3 is TGTGCCAGCAGCCGTAGGGGACTAGCTTACGAGCAGTACTTC. Protein sequence: CASSRRGLAYEQYF.

The chain is built from TRBV5-1 and TRBJ2-1; 11 bases fit TRBD2. The CDR3 consists of 16 residues. Germline V gene data show CDR1 as SGHRS and CDR2 as YFSETQ. V trimming: 1 base; J trimming: 8 bases; junction bases outside the gene matches: 8. Here the CDR3 DNA reads TGCGCCAGCAGCTTGATGGGTAGCGGGGGGGACCATGAGCAGTTCTTC. It yields the protein CASSLMGSGGDHEQFF.

The chain couples TRBV6-1 to TRBJ1-4; TRBD1 might be the D (6 bases). Germline lookup yields CDR1 MNHNS and CDR2 SASEGT. The CDR3 loop spans 14 amino acids. Trimming removed 0 bases at V and 8 bases at J, with 10 bases between. DNA for the CDR3: TGTGCCAGCAGTGAAGCAGGGGGGCGGGAAAAACTGTTTTTT. It is translated as CASSEAGGREKLFF.

The J gene is TRBJ1-4, the V gene TRBV14; TRBD1 matches 9 bases. This CDR3 has 15 residues. The ends lost 3 bases at V and 8 bases at J; junction bases unmatched: 7. The germline V gene encodes CDR1 SGHDN and CDR2 FVKESK. CDR3 sequence reads: CASSQTTGGAEKLFF. The CDR3 DNA is TGTGCCAGCAGCCAGACGACAGGGGGAGCGGAAAAACTGTTTTTT.

V and J are TRBV29-1 and TRBJ1-1; no clear D. Germline assignment: CDR1 SQVTM and CDR2 ANQGSEA. Trimming took 3 bases from V and 6 from J, leaving 17 bases between them. The CDR3 has 14 amino acids. Here the CDR3 DNA reads TGCAGCGTTGAGGGCTCAGGACGGTGGCCTGAAGCTTTCTTT. Translating it yields CSVEGSGRWPEAFF.

V and J are TRBV18 and TRBJ2-3; D remains unclear. This CDR3 contains 14 residues. V was shortened by 3 bases and J by 4 bases, with 11 bases between the two germline ends. Germline V lookup: CDR1 KGHSH, CDR2 LQKENI. The CDR3 protein is CASSPPNPPDTQYF. CDR3 in DNA: TGTGCCAGCTCACCCCCAAATCCCCCAGATACGCAGTATTTT.